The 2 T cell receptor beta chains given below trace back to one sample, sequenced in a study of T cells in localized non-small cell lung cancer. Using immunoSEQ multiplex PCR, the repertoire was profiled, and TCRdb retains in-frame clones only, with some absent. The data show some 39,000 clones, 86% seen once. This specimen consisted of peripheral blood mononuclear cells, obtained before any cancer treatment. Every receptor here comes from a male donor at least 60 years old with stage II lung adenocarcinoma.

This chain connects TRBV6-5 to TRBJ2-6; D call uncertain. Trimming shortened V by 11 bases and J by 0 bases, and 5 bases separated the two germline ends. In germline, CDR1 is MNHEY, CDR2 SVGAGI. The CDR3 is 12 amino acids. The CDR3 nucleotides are TGTGCCGTGGGCTCTGGGGCCAACGTCCTGACTTTC. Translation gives CAVGSGANVLTF.

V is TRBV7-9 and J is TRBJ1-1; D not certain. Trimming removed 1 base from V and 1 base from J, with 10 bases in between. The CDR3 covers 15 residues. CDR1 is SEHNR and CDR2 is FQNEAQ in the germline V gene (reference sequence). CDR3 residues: CASSLGGLKNTEAFF. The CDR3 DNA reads TGTGCCAGCAGCTTAGGAGGTCTGAAGAACACTGAAGCTTTCTTT.